Described below is a single T cell receptor (beta chain) sequence and its context. Antigen unknown. The entry originates in a study of blood T cells in healthy people across ages. Overall study results and limits: Strong correlation linked observed beta diversity and percent naive T cells.

Together with a sample-barcoded 5' primer, a J-beta primer mix was included in a second PCR lasting about 7 to 11 cycles. MiXCR, run by TCRdb on the 5' RACE reads, gives a single entry per CDR3 protein. The data contain more than 900,000 distinct CDR3 sequences, roughly a quarter of them singletons. In germline, CDR1 is SGHKS, CDR2 YYEKEE (reference sequence). Trimming took 0 bases from V and 8 from J; bases not matched to a gene: 7. This CDR3 is built from 16 residues. The same sample was also used in a study of T cells of mothers and their children. That work states: An overlap that was slightly higher, though non-significant, was seen in related mother-child pairs versus unrelated pairs.

The J gene is TRBJ2-1, the V gene TRBV5-5, with 11 bases aligning to TRBD2. The sample taken for sequencing was blood. The sequence was collected from a girl aged 2-10 years in good health. The CDR3 nucleotides read TGTGCCAGCAGCTTGGTTGGTACTAGCGGGAGTCATGAGCAGTTCTTC. This codes for CASSLVGTSGSHEQFF. Full variable domain (missing parts from reference TRBV5-5 and TRBJ2-1): DAGVTQSPTHLIKTRGQQVTLRCSPISGHKSVSWYQQVLGQGPQFIFQYYEKEERGRGNFPDRFSARQFPNYSSELNVNALLLGDSALYLCASSLVGTSGSHEQFFGPGTRLTVL.